One T cell receptor (beta chain) is described in this entry. The data stem from a study of cytomegalovirus exposure and HLA in healthy donors. From germline, CDR1 is SQVTM and CDR2 ANQGSEA. This CDR3 has 13 amino acids. With 7 bases removed from V and 1 base from J, the gap between germline ends came to 13 bases. Vbeta (60) and Jbeta (13) primers were used in the PCR. Assay: immunoSEQ multiplex PCR; the TCRdb copy retains only in-frame clones and omits some. The sample comprises over 150,000 clones, almost 80% of which are singletons, and around 1.3% rests with the top ten. This chain connects TRBV29-1 to TRBJ1-1; D remains unclear. The material sequenced was PBMCs. The clonotype was recovered from a woman between 45 and 65 years old in good health and CMV-seronegative. The CDR3 DNA is TGCAGCGCGAATGATCGAGCGAACACTGAAGCTTTCTTT. The encoded protein is CSANDRANTEAFF.